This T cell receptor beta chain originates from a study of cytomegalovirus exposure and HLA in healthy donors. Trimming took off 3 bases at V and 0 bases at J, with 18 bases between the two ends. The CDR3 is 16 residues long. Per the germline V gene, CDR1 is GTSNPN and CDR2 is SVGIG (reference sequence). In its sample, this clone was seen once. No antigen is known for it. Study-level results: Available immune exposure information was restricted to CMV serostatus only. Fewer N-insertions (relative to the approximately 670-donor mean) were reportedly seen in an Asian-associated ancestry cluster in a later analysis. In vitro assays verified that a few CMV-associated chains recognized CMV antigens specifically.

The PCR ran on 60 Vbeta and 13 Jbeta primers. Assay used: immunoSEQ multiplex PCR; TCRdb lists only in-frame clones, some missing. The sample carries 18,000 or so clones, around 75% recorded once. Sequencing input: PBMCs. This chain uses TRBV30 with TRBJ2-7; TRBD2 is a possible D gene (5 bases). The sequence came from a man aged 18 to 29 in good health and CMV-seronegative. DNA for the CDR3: TGTGCCTGGAGAGGTCCCCCCCGCGGGTACTCCTACGAGCAGTACTTC. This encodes CAWRGPPRGYSYEQYF.